Below, one T cell receptor beta chain is given with its context. Antigen specificity is unknown. TCR beta CDR3 amplification used RNA transcripts. The first round was an RT-PCR with HTBI primers, and the second round was a multiplex PCR. Via MiXCR, TCRdb re-called the multiplex PCR reads, giving one row per CDR3 protein. The table includes 500,000 to 700,000 distinct CDR3 sequences, 22% detected once. The source of the sample is a study of Graves' ophthalmopathy and Graves' hyperthyroidism. Study-level findings and limits: Ophthalmopathy cases were distinguished from stable hyperthyroidism by a 13-signature model, reaching around 90% sensitivity and roughly 80% specificity. Blood samples also showed most expanded thyroid clonotypes exceeding 0.001 frequency.

The sequence was collected from a woman under 30 with stable Graves' hyperthyroidism. Some clones in this sample may be carry-over from other donors' samples. Sequenced material: peripheral blood.

The CDR3 loop is CASTGLGEGSNQPQHF. The CDR3 bases are TGTGCCAGTACAGGCCTAGGGGAAGGAAGCAATCAGCCCCAGCATTTT. The V call is TRBV19, the J call TRBJ1-5, with D possibly TRBD1 on 5 matching bases. This CDR3 contains 16 residues. The ends were cut back, 7 bases at V and 1 base at J, with 17 bases in the middle. Germline V gene sequence: CDR1 LNHDA, CDR2 SQIVND (reference sequence).